A selection of T cell receptor beta chains follows, all from one sample in a study of Ad26.COV2.S vaccination and SARS-CoV-2 variants. Data came from immunoSEQ multiplex PCR; TCRdb stores just in-frame clones and leaves some out. The sample lists 500,000 or so clones; around nine tenths were seen once. Sequences were derived from peripheral blood, sampled in a trial of Ad26.COV2.S vaccine versus placebo. All receptors come from a person aged 18-60 years who received the Ad26.COV2.S COVID-19 vaccine or a placebo. Both conserved end residues are part of each CDR3. D genes are given only for firm matches. Clone size, where shown, is once, few, many, or a class for clones that have expanded.

clone_size	j_call	d_call	v_call	cdr3_nt	cdr3_aa
-	TRBJ1-1	-	TRBV20-1	TGCAGTGCGACCCCTGAATTCGAAGCTTTCTTT	CSATPEFEAFF
-	TRBJ1-3	-	TRBV30	TGTGCCTGGAGTGCACAGGTCTCTGGAAACACCATATATTTT	CAWSAQVSGNTIYF
-	TRBJ2-5	TRBD1	TRBV7-9	TGTGCCAGCAGCTCCGGGACAGGGATGAAAGAGACCCAGTACTTC	CASSSGTGMKETQYF
-	TRBJ2-1	-	TRBV6-6	TGTGCCAGCAGTTACTCATCGCAGGTCTACGGGGCTGAGCAGTTCTTC	CASSYSSQVYGAEQFF
-	TRBJ2-7	-	TRBV21-1	TGTGCCAGCAGCAAATCGGCCCTAGCGGGAGGGTCCCCCTACGAGCAGTACTTC	CASSKSALAGGSPYEQYF
-	TRBJ1-5	-	TRBV19	TGTGCCAGTAGTGTGGGGTCTCGGGGCAATCAGCCCCAGCATTTT	CASSVGSRGNQPQHF
once	TRBJ2-1	-	TRBV11-2	TGTGCCAGCAGCTTCAGTTTTATCGGCAATGAGCAGTTCTTC	CASSFSFIGNEQFF
-	TRBJ1-1	-	TRBV14	TGTGCCAGCAATGGGGGGTGGAACACTGAAGCTTTCTTT	CASNGGWNTEAFF
-	TRBJ1-6	-	TRBV25-1	TGTGCCAGCAGTGAGGGGGCATTGAGTTCACCCCTCCACTTT	CASSEGALSSPLHF
-	TRBJ2-6	-	TRBV30	TGTGCCTGGAGTGCCAGGCATATCAACTCTGGGGCCAACGTCCTGACTTTC	CAWSARHINSGANVLTF
-	TRBJ2-1	-	TRBV11-3	TGTGCCAGCAGCCCCAGGCCTGGGGGCTCCTACAATGAGCAGTTCTTC	CASSPRPGGSYNEQFF
once	TRBJ1-2	TRBD1	TRBV4-3	TGCGCCAGCAGCCAAAACAGGGGGCAGGATGCAGGCTACACCTTC	CASSQNRGQDAGYTF
once	TRBJ2-1	-	TRBV7-9	TGTGCCAGCAGCCTACAGGGCACCTGGGGGAATGAGCAGTTCTTC	CASSLQGTWGNEQFF
-	TRBJ2-3	-	TRBV6-6	TGTGCCAGCAGTTACGTTCCAGCCGCCGATACGCAGTATTTT	CASSYVPAADTQYF
-	TRBJ1-1	-	TRBV4-3	TGCGCCAGCAGCCAAATAATAGGGACTGAAGCTTTCTTT	CASSQIIGTEAFF
-	TRBJ1-3	-	TRBV2	TGTGCCAGCAGTGAGATGGTTGCCGGAAACACCATATATTTT	CASSEMVAGNTIYF
-	TRBJ1-5	-	TRBV21-1	TGTGCCAGCAGCATTTCACCCGGGACACTTAAAAGTAGCAATCAGCCCCAGCATTTT	CASSISPGTLKSSNQPQHF
-	TRBJ2-1	TRBD2	TRBV5-1	TGCGCCAGCAGCTTCATTGCGGGAGAGTACAATGAGCAGTTCTTC	CASSFIAGEYNEQFF
-	TRBJ2-7	-	TRBV7-9	TGTGCCAGCAGCTTCCCTCAGAGCCCCCCCTACGAGCAGTACTTC	CASSFPQSPPYEQYF
once	TRBJ2-3	-	TRBV20-1	TGCAGTGCCCGACGGACAGATACGCAGTATTTT	CSARRTDTQYF
-	TRBJ2-2	-	TRBV30	TGTGCCTGGAGTCACAGTGGGAACACCGGGGAGCTGTTTTTT	CAWSHSGNTGELFF
-	TRBJ1-6	-	TRBV11-2	TGTGCCAGCAGCTTAGGGGCCATGGGACCGAATTCACCCCTCCACTTT	CASSLGAMGPNSPLHF
-	TRBJ2-5	-	TRBV5-1	TGCGCCAGCAGTCCTAGGAGAGAGACCCAGTACTTC	CASSPRRETQYF
-	TRBJ2-1	-	TRBV24-1	TGTGCCGCCGGGGCTCGAGGGGCCTACAATGAGCAGTTCTTC	CAAGARGAYNEQFF
-	TRBJ1-2	-	TRBV4-3	TGCGCCAGCAGCCAAGAACTCCCGGATGGCTACACCTTC	CASSQELPDGYTF
-	TRBJ2-1	-	TRBV4-2	TGTGCCAGCAGCCAAGCGGGCGGGTATGAGCAGTTCTTC	CASSQAGGYEQFF
-	TRBJ1-2	-	TRBV13	TGTGCCAGCAGCTCAACAAACTATGGCTACACCTTC	CASSSTNYGYTF
-	TRBJ2-1	TRBD1	TRBV5-1	TGCGCCAGCAGCCTTACAGGGGTCTCCTACAATGAGCAGTTCTTC	CASSLTGVSYNEQFF
-	TRBJ1-3	-	TRBV30	TGTGCCTGGGCACTCTCTGGAAACACCATATATTTT	CAWALSGNTIYF
-	TRBJ2-3	-	TRBV2	TGTGCCAGCAGTCGGGACACGAATACGCAGTATTTT	CASSRDTNTQYF
-	TRBJ2-6	TRBD1	TRBV5-4	TGTGCCAGCAGCCCGACAGGGGGGTACTCTGGGGCCAACGTCCTGACTTTC	CASSPTGGYSGANVLTF
-	TRBJ2-6	TRBD2	TRBV19	TGTGCCAGCCACCCACCGGTCACTAGCGGGAGACCCGGGGCCAACGTCCTGACTTTC	CASHPPVTSGRPGANVLTF
-	TRBJ2-7	-	TRBV24-1	TGTGCCACCAGTGATTCCAGGGCCGAGCAGTACTTC	CATSDSRAEQYF